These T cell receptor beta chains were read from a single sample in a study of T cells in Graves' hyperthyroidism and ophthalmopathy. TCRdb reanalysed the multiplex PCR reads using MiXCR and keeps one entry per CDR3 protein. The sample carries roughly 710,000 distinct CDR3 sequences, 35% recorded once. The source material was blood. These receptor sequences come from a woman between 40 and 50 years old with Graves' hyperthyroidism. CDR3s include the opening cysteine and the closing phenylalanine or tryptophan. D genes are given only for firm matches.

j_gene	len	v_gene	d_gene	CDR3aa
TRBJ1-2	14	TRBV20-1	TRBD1	CSARNPGGGNGYTF
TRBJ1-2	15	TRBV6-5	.	CASLDTRVGGDGYTF
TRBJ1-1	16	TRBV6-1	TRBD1	CASSGGTAPRNTEAFF
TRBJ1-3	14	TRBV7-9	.	CASSPTPGGNTIYF
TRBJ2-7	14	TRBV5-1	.	CASRGDSSSYEQYF
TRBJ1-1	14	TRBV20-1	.	CSARDHSMNTEAFF
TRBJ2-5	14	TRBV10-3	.	CAINSRDDPETQYF
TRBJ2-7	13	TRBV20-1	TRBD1	CSATGTGLHEQYF
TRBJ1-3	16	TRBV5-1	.	CASSLADNDPGNTIYF
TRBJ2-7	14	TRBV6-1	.	CASSHRLGSYEQYF
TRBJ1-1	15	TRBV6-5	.	CASRTAGRGNTEAFF
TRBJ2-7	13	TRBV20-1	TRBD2	CSAVAGGTYEQYF
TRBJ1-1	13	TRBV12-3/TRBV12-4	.	CASCIELRLEAFF
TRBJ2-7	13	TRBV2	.	CASSARRDTEQYF
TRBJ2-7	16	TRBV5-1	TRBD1	CASSALPGQAIWEQYF
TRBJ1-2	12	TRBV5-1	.	CASTQDGYGYTF